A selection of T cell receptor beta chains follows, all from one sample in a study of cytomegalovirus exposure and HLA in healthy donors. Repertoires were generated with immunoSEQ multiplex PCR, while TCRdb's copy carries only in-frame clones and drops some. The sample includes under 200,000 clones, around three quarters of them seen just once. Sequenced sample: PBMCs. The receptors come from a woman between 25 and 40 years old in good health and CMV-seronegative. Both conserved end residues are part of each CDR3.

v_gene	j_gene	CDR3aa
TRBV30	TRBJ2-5	CAWSLAGETQYF
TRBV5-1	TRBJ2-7	CASSYGQGEDEQYF
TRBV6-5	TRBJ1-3	CASSYSDSLSGNTIYF
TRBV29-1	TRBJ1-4	CSVEAGEKLFF
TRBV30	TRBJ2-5	CAWSGTVYVKTQYF
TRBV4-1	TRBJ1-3	CASSPGIAGNTIYF
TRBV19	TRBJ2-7	CASRPTGGINEQYF
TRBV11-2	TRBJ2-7	CASSLDVRGRSYEQYF
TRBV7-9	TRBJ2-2	CASSPPWQGAGTGELFF
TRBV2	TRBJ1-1	CASSGQGVPNTEAFF
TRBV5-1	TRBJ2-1	CASSLLEGSLGRGYNEQFF
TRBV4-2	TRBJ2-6	CASSQHGTGNSGANVLTF
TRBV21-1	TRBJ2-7	CASSRRDRAPYEQYF
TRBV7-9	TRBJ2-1	CASSLGTLTASYNEQFF